Reported below is one T cell receptor beta chain. The antigen is undetermined. Germline CDR1 LNHNV, CDR2 YYDKDF (reference sequence). The CDR3 contains 16 residues. The germline V and J ends were trimmed by 2 bases and 2 bases, with 13 bases remaining between them. The record originates from a study of cytotoxic CD8 clonotypes in ibrutinib-treated CLL. Notes on the study in general: Private clonotypes, not public ones, expanded at ibrutinib response. The study sampled sustained-remission and progressing patients at different times.

Depth targeted 1 in 200,000 to 1 in 1 million T cells, averaging around 10x coverage per clonotype. The protocol was immunoSEQ multiplex PCR, while the TCRdb copy is restricted to in-frame clones and leaves out a portion. The sample consists of 52,000 or so clones, roughly 83% of them appearing once. The source material was PBMCs, sampled after 24 months of ibrutinib treatment. This TCR derives from a human donor with chronic lymphocytic leukemia. The chain couples TRBV15 to TRBJ2-1, with no clear D. CDR3 coding DNA: TGTGCCACCAGCAGAAGTAGGACCTCCGCCTACAATGAGCAGTTCTTC. Its protein is CATSRSRTSAYNEQFF.